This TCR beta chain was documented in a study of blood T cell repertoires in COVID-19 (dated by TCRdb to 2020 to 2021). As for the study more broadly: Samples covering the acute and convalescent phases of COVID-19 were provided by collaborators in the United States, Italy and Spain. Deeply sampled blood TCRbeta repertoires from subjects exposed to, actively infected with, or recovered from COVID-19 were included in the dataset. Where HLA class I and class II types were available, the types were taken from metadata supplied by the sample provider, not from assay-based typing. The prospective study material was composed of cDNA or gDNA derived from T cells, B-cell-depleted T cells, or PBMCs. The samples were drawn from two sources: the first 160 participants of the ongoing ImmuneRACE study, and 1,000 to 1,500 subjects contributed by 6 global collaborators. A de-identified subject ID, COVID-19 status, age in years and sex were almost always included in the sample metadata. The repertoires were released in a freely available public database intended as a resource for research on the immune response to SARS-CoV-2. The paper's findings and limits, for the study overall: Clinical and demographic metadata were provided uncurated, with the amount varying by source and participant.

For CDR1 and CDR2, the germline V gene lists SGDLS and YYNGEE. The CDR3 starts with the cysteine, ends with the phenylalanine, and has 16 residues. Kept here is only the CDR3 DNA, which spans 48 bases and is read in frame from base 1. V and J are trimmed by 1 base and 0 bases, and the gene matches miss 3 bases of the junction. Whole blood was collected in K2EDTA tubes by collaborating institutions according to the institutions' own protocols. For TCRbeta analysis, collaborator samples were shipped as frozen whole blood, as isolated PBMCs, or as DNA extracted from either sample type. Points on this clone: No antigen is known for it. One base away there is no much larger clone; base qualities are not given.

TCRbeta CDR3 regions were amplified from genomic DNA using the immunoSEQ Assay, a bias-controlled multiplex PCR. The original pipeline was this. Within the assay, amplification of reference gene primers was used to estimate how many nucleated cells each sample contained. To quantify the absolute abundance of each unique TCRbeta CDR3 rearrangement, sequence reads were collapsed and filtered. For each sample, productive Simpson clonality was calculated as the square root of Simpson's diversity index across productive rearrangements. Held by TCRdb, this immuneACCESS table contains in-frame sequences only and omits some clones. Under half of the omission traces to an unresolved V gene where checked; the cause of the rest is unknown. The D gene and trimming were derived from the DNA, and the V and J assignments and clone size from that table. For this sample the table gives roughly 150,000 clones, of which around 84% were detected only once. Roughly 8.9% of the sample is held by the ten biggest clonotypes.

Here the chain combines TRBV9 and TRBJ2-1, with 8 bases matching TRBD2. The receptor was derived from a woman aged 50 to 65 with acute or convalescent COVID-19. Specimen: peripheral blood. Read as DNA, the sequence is TGTGCCAGCAGCGTAACTAGCGGTACCTCCTACAATGAGCAGTTCTTC. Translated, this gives CASSVTSGTSYNEQFF. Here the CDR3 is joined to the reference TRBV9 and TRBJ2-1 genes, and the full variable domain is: DSGVTQTPKHLITATGQRVTLRCSPRSGDLSVYWYQQSLDQGLQFLIQYYNGEERAKGNILERFSAQQFPDLHSELNLSSLELGDSALYFCASSVTSGTSYNEQFFGPGTRLTVL.